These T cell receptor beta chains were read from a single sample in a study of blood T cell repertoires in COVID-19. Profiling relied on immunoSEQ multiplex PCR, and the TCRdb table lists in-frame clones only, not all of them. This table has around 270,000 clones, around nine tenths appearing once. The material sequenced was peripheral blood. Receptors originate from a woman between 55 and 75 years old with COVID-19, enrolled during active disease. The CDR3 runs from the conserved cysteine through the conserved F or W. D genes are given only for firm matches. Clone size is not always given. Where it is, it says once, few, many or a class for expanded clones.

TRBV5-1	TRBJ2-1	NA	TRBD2	TGCGCCAGCAGCTTGGGAGGCGGGGGGACCTACAATGAGCAGTTCTTC	CASSLGGGGTYNEQFF
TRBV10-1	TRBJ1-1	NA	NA	TGCGCCAGCAGTGAGTCGCGGTACAATCTGAACACTGAAGCTTTCTTT	CASSESRYNLNTEAFF
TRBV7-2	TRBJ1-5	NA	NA	TGTGCCAGCAGCTTAGTTGGGCCAAATCAGCCCCAGCATTTT	CASSLVGPNQPQHF
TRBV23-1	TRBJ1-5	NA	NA	TGCGCCAGCAGTCGTGCGGACCCGGGGAGCAATCAGCCCCAGCATTTT	CASSRADPGSNQPQHF
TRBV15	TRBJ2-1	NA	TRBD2	TGTGCCACCAGCAGAGATCTAGCGGGGTTGTCCCCTGAGCAGTTCTTC	CATSRDLAGLSPEQFF
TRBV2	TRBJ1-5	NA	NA	TGTGCCAGCAGTGAATTAGCAGGGGTCAATCAGCCCCAGCATTTT	CASSELAGVNQPQHF
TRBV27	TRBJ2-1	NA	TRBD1	TGTGCCAGCACCTACAAGACAGGGGGTCTTTACAATGAGCAGTTCTTC	CASTYKTGGLYNEQFF
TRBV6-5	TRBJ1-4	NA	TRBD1	TGTGCCAGCAGTACCGGACAGGGGGGGAGTGAAAAACTGTTTTTT	CASSTGQGGSEKLFF
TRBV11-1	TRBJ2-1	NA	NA	TGTGCCAGCAGCCCCTCGCCGCCCAAAGGAGGTGAGCAGTTCTTC	CASSPSPPKGGEQFF
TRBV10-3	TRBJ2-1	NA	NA	TGTGCCATCGGGATAGCGGACTACAATGAGCAGTTCTTC	CAIGIADYNEQFF
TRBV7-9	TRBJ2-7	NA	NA	TGTGCCAGCAGCCGAACCGGGTCGACCTCCTACGAGCAGTACTTC	CASSRTGSTSYEQYF
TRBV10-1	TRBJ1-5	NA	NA	TGCGCCAGCAGTGAGTCCTCGGGGATTTGGAATCAGCCCCAGCATTTT	CASSESSGIWNQPQHF
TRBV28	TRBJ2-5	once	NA	TGTGCCAGCAGTTTATGGGGGATCCAGGGAGAGACCCAGTACTTC	CASSLWGIQGETQYF
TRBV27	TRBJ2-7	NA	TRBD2	TGTGCCAGCAGTCAAACCGGGACTAGCCGTATTAGCTCCTACGAGCAGTACTTC	CASSQTGTSRISSYEQYF
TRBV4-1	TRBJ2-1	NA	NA	TGCGCCAGCAGCCAAGAGGACCAAGGACTAACGAAGCAGTTCTTC	CASSQEDQGLTKQFF
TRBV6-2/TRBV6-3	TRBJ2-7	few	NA	TGTGCCAGCAGTTACCTTCGCAGGGGACCCAGTAACTACGAGCAGTACTTC	CASSYLRRGPSNYEQYF
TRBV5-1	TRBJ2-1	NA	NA	TGCGCCAGCAGCTTGCAGGGATACAATGAGCAGTTCTTC	CASSLQGYNEQFF
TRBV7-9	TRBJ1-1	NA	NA	TGTGCCAGCAGCTTGGTGAACTTCGCTTTCTTT	CASSLVNFAFF
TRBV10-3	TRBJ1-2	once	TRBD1	TGTGCCATCAGTGGGACAGGGGGCAGCTATGGCTACACCTTC	CAISGTGGSYGYTF
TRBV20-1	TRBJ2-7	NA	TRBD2	TGCAGTGCTAGTGGGACTAGCGGGAGTGGGTACGAGCAGTACTTC	CSASGTSGSGYEQYF
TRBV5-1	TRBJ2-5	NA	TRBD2	TGCGCCAGCAGCAGCGGGACTAGGGGGCAAGAGACCCAGTACTTC	CASSSGTRGQETQYF
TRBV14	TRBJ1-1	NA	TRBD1	TGTGCCAGCAGCCGATCGGGACAGGAAGGGGTCTTT	CASSRSGQEGVF
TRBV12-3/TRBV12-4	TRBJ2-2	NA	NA	TGTGCCAGCAGTTCGGTGAACACCGGGGAGCTGTTTTTT	CASSSVNTGELFF
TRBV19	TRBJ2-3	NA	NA	TGTGCCAGTAGGACCCCCGGGACAGATACGCAGTATTTT	CASRTPGTDTQYF
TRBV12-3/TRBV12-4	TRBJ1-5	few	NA	TGTGCCAGCAAAGGTCAGGGGACTCAGCCCCAGCATTTT	CASKGQGTQPQHF
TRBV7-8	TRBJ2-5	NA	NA	TGTGCCAGCAGCTCCAACCTAGGGGATCGGGGGTACCAAGAGACCCAGTACTTC	CASSSNLGDRGYQETQYF
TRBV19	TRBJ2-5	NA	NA	TGTGCCAGTAGTAACTCGGACTACCAAGGGGAGACCCAGTACTTC	CASSNSDYQGETQYF
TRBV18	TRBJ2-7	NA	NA	TGTGCCAGCTCACTTAGGGGGAGGGCTGGAGAGCAGTACTTC	CASSLRGRAGEQYF
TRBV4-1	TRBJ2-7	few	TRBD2	TGCGCCAGCAGCCAAGGACTAGCGGGAGTTTACGAGCAGTACTTC	CASSQGLAGVYEQYF
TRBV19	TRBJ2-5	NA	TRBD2	TGTGCCAGTAGTATGTTCCTAGCGGACCAAGAGACCCAGTACTTC	CASSMFLADQETQYF
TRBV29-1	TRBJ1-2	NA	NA	TGCAGCGTTGCCCGAGGAGGTAACTATGGCTACACCTTC	CSVARGGNYGYTF
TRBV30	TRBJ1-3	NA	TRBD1	TGTGCCTGGAGGCGACAGGGGTTTTTCTCTGGAAACACCATATATTTT	CAWRRQGFFSGNTIYF
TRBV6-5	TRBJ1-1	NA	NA	TGTGCCAGCAGTTGGACAGCTTTTAACACTGAAGCTTTCTTT	CASSWTAFNTEAFF
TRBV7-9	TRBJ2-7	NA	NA	TGTGCCAGCAGCCTCGGACAACTCTCCTACGAGCAGTACTTC	CASSLGQLSYEQYF
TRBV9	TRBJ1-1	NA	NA	TGTGCCAGCAGCGCGTCCCCCGGGGATTCAGAAGCTTTCTTT	CASSASPGDSEAFF
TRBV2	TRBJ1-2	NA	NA	TGTGCCAGCCTGGACGGGGGGCTTAACTATGGCTACACCTTC	CASLDGGLNYGYTF
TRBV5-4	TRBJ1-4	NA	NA	TGTGCCAGCAGCTTAACAGGGACGGCTGGGAAAGAAAAACTGTTTTTT	CASSLTGTAGKEKLFF
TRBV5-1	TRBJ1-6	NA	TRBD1	TGCGCCAGCAGCATAGGACAGGTTTATTCACCCCTCCACTTT	CASSIGQVYSPLHF
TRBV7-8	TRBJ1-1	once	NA	TGTGCCAGCAGCTTAGCAGGCAGCCAAGCGGCTTTCTTT	CASSLAGSQAAFF
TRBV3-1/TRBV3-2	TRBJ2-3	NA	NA	TGTGCCAGCAGCCAATCTCCTAGATCGACAGATACGCAGTATTTT	CASSQSPRSTDTQYF
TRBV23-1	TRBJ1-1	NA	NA	TGCGCCCGTGAGAAACAGGCTGAAGCTTTCTTT	CAREKQAEAFF
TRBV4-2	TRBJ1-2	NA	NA	TGTGCCAGCAGCCAAGGTGGGGGGGGTGACTATGGCTACACCTTC	CASSQGGGGDYGYTF
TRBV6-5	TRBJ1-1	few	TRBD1	TGTGCCAGCAGTTCGGGACAGTTCATGAACACTGAAGCTTTCTTT	CASSSGQFMNTEAFF
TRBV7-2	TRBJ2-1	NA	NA	TGTGCCAGCAGCTCATCACTAGGATTTGGGCAGTTCTTC	CASSSSLGFGQFF
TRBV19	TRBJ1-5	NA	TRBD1	TGTGCCAGTAGTATAACGACAGGGGGCTCAGGCGAGCCCCAGCATTTT	CASSITTGGSGEPQHF
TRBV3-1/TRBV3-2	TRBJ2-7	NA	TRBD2	TGTGCCAGCAGCCAAGTTAGCGGGATGGGGGAGCAGTACTTC	CASSQVSGMGEQYF
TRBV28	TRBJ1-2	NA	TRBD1	TGTGCCAGCAGCCTACTTCTCCGGACAGGGAATGGCTACACCTTC	CASSLLLRTGNGYTF
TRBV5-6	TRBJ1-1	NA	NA	TGTGCCAGCAGCCGCCGTACCGGGACAAAGGTCGAAGCTTTCTTT	CASSRRTGTKVEAFF
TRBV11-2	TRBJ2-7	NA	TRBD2	TGTGCCAGCAGCTTAGGGAGCGGGAGGGGTTACGAGCAGTACTTC	CASSLGSGRGYEQYF
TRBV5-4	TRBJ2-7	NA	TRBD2	TGTGCCAGCAGCCACCCCCGGACTAGCGGGAAATACGAGCAGTACTTC	CASSHPRTSGKYEQYF
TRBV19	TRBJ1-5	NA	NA	TGTGCCAGTAGTCGGATCGCGGCAGACAGCAATCAGCCCCAGCATTTT	CASSRIAADSNQPQHF
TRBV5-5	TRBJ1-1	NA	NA	TGTGCCAGCAGCTTGTCTGGGGGGTTGGGGAACACTGAAGCTTTCTTT	CASSLSGGLGNTEAFF